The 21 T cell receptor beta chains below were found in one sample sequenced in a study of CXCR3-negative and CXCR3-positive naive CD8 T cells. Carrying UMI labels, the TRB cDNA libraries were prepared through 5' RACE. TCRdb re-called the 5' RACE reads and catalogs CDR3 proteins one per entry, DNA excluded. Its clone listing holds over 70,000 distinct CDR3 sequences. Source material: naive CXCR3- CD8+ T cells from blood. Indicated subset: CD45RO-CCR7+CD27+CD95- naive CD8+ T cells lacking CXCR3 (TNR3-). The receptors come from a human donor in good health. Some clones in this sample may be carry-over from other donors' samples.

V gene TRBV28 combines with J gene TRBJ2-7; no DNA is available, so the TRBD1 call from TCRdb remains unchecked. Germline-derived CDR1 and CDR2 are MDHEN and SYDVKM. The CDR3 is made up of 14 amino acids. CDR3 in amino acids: CASRTDRGLYEQYF. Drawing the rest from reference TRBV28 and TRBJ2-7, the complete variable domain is DVKVTQSSRYLVKRTGEKVFLECVQDMDHENMFWYRQDPGLGLRLIYFSYDVKMKEKGDIPEGYSVSREKKERFSLILESASTNQTSMYLCASRTDRGLYEQYFGPGTRLTVT.

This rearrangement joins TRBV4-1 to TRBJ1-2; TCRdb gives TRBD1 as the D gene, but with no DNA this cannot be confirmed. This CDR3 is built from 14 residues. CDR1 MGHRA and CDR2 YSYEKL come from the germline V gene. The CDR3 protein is CASSQYAGEYGYTF.

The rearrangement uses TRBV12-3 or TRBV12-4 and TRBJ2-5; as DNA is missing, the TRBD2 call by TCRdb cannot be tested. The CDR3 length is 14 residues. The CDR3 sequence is CASSPTSGQETQYF.

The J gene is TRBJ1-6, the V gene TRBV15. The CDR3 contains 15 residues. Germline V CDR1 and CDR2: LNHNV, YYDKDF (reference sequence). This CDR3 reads CATSRVTAYNSPLHF.

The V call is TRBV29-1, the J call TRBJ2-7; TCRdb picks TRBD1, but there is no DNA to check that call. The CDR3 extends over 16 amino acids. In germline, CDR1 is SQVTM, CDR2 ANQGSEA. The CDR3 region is CSVEEGTGTGSYEQYF.

The chain's CDR3 is CAWMGSAGEQYF. J is TRBJ2-7 and V is TRBV30; TCRdb selects TRBD2, and the lack of DNA leaves this call unchecked. Germline CDR1 reads GTSNPN; CDR2 reads SVGIG (reference sequence). The CDR3 runs to 12 residues.

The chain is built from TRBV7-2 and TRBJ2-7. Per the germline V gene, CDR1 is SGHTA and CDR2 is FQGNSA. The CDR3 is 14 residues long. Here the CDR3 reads CASSRGDARYEQYF.

CDR3 amino acids: CASGGLAAQGARNTIYF. The chain uses TRBV12-5 and TRBJ1-3; TCRdb names TRBD1, which stays unverified in the absence of DNA. The CDR3 contains 17 residues. Germline V gene data show CDR1 as LGHNT and CDR2 as FRNRAP.

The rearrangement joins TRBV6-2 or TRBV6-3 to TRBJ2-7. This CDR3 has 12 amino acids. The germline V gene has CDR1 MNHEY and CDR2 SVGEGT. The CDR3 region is CASSYVDHEQYF.

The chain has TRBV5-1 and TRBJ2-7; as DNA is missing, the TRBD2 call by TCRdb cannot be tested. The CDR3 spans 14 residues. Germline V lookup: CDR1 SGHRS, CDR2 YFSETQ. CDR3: CASSEDGGSYEQYF.

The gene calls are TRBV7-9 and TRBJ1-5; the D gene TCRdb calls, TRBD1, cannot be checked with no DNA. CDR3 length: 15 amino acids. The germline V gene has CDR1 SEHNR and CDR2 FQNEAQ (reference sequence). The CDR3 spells CASSPPGSSNQPQHF. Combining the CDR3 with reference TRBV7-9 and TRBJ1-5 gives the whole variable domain DTGVSQNPRHKITKRGQNVTFRCDPISEHNRLYWYRQTLGQGPEFLTYFQNEAQLEKSRLLSDRFSAERPKGSFSTLEIQRTEQGDSAMYLCASSPPGSSNQPQHFGDGTRLSIL.

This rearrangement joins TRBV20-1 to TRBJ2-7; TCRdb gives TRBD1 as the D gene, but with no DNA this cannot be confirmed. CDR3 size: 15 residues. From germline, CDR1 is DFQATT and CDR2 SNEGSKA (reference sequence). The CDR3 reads CSASIGQGAPYEQYF.

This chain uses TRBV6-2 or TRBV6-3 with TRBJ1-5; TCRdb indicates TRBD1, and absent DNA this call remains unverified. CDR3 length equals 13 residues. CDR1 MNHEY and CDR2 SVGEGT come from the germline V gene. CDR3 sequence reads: CASSSGILQPQHF.

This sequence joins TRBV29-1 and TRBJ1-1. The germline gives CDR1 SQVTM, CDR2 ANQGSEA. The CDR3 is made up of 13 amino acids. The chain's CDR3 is CSVEDKLNTEAFF.

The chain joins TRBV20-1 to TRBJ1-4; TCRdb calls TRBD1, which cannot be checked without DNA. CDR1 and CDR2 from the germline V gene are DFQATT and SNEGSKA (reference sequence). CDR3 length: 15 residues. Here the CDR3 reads CSAWPLAATNEKLFF.

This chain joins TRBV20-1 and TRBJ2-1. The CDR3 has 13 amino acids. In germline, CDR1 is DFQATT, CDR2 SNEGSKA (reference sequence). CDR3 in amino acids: CSASQSSYNEQFF.

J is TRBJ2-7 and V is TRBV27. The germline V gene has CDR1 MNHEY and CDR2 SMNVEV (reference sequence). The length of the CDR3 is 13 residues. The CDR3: CASSWRSSYEQYF.

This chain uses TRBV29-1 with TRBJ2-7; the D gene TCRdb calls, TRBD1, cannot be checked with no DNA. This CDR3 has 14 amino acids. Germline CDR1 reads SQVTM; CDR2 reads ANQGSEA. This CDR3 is CSVFPGAGSGEQYF.

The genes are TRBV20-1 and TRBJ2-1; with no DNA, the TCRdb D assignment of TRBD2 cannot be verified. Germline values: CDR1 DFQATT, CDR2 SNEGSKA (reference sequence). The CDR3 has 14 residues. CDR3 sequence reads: CSASRLAGGNEQFF.

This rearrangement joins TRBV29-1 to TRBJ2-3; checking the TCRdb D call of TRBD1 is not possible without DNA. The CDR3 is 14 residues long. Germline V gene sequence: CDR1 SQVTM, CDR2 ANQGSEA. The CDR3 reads CSVMTGRFPDTQYF.

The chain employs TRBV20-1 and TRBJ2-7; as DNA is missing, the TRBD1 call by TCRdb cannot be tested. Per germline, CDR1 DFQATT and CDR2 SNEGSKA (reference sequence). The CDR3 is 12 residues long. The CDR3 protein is CSAKLRPGEQYF.